The 19 T cell receptor beta chains presented below share a single source sample, sequenced in a study of T cells in Graves' hyperthyroidism and ophthalmopathy. The TCR beta CDR3 regions underwent amplification using RNA transcripts as the source. The HTBI primer set drove a first-round RT-PCR of the TCR CDR3. MiXCR was run by TCRdb on the multiplex PCR reads, yielding one entry per CDR3 protein. This table holds hundreds of thousands of distinct CDR3 sequences, roughly 32% found once. Sequences were obtained from blood. All receptors derive from a woman between 40 and 50 years old with Graves' hyperthyroidism.

This clonotype was found a few times. The chain joins TRBV29-1 to TRBJ2-3, with 10 bases aligning to TRBD2. Germline V gene lookup returns CDR1 SQVTM and CDR2 ANQGSEA. After removal of 4 bases from V and 1 base from J, the junction contained 11 bases not matched to a gene. The CDR3 has 17 amino acids. The CDR3 DNA reads as TGCAGCGTTGTGAGATTCGGAGGGACTAGCGGCACAGATACGCAGTATTTT. Its protein is CSVVRFGGTSGTDTQYF.

V usage is TRBV6-2 or TRBV6-3 and J usage is TRBJ1-5, with no clear D. Trimming stripped 5 bases from V and 5 bases from J, with 22 bases between. The CDR3 is 17 amino acids. Germline V gene sequence: CDR1 MNHEY, CDR2 SVGEGT. The CDR3 loop reads CASSATGPGVQDQPQHF. CDR3 DNA: TGTGCCAGCAGTGCGACCGGCCCCGGGGTCCAGGATCAGCCCCAGCATTTT.

This clonotype has only one observation. The CDR3 bases are TGCAGTGCCCAGACTAGCGGAAATGAGCAGTATTTT. It codes for CSAQTSGNEQYF. V usage is TRBV20-1 and J usage is TRBJ2-3; 9 bases fit TRBD2. This CDR3 is 12 amino acids long. Germline V gene data show CDR1 as DFQATT and CDR2 as SNEGSKA (reference sequence). The V gene end was trimmed by 6 bases and the J gene end by 11 bases; junction bases not matched to a gene: 9.

This sequence joins TRBV7-9 and TRBJ2-2, with D unclear. V lost 0 bases to trimming and J lost 2 bases, with 13 bases between them. The CDR3 loop spans 17 amino acids. The germline V gene has CDR1 SEHNR and CDR2 FQNEAQ (reference sequence). The CDR3 bases are TGTGCCAGCAGCTTAGCCCGCAATAACTATAACACCGGGGAGCTGTTTTTT. Translated, it gives CASSLARNNYNTGELFF.

Only a few counts were recorded for this clonotype. The genes are TRBV7-9 and TRBJ2-5; D might be TRBD1 (6 bases). Germline values: CDR1 SEHNR, CDR2 FQNEAQ (reference sequence). CDR3 size: 15 residues. V lost 1 base and J lost 4, with 13 bases in between. This CDR3 reads CASSLGARGRETQYF. The CDR3 nucleotides read TGTGCCAGCAGCTTAGGGGCAAGGGGGAGAGAGACCCAGTACTTC.

This clonotype has only a few counts. The chain carries TRBV7-2 and TRBJ2-7, with a weak D call TRBD2 (5 bases). V was pared by 2 bases and J by 4 bases, with 12 bases between. This CDR3 is built from 14 residues. Per the germline V gene, CDR1 is SGHTA and CDR2 is FQGNSA. The CDR3 spells CASSLHPGSYEQYF. The CDR3 DNA sequence: TGTGCCAGCAGCTTACATCCGGGATCGTACGAGCAGTACTTC.

The rearrangement joins TRBV18 to TRBJ1-4, with a possible D match to TRBD1 (6 bases). The germline CDR1 and CDR2 sequences are KGHSH and LQKENI. Trimming cost V 2 bases and J 8 bases, with 12 bases left between them. This CDR3 is built from 14 residues. CDR3 sequence (DNA): TGTGCCAGCTCACCAGGGGCAGGGGAAGAAAAACTGTTTTTT. Protein sequence: CASSPGAGEEKLFF.

This chain connects TRBV4-3 to TRBJ2-5, with D possibly TRBD2 on 6 matching bases. CDR1 and CDR2 from the germline V gene are LGHNA and YSLEER. CDR3 length: 14 residues. The V gene lost 3 bases and the J gene lost 5 bases, with 13 bases spanning the gap. CDR3 in amino acids: CASSHLNAGETQYF. In DNA, the CDR3 is TGCGCCAGCAGCCATTTGAACGCGGGGGAGACCCAGTACTTC.

This clonotype was observed a few times. The chain couples TRBV19 to TRBJ1-4; D is uncertain. Germline CDR1 LNHDA, CDR2 SQIVND (reference sequence). The V gene lost 7 bases and the J gene lost 1 base, with 4 bases spanning the gap. The CDR3 extends over 12 amino acids. The CDR3 region is CASTETNEKLFF. DNA for the CDR3: TGTGCCAGTACGGAAACTAATGAAAAACTGTTTTTT.

The rearrangement uses TRBV2 and TRBJ1-1; D not certain. The germline V gene encodes CDR1 SNHLY and CDR2 FYNNEI. The CDR3 consists of 12 residues. The CDR3 coding sequence is TGTGCTAGACGGAACCGGGTTCTAGAAGCTTTCTTT. Translation: CARRNRVLEAFF.

The chain recombines TRBV7-2 with TRBJ2-7; D is unclear. V lost 7 bases and J lost 6, with 10 bases in between. The CDR3 contains 11 residues. From germline, CDR1 is SGHTA and CDR2 FQGNSA. This CDR3 reads CASTDWAEQYF. The CDR3 DNA follows: TGTGCCAGCACCGACTGGGCCGAGCAGTACTTC.

The chain is built from TRBV6-5 and TRBJ2-5, with D possibly being TRBD2 (5 bases). Trimming stripped 0 bases from V and 5 bases from J, with 13 bases between. Germline V gene sequence: CDR1 MNHEY, CDR2 SVGAGI. The CDR3 totals 15 residues. DNA for the CDR3: TGTGCCAGCAGTTACTCGACTCCCCCGGGGGAGACCCAGTACTTC. It encodes CASSYSTPPGETQYF.

V usage is TRBV6-2 or TRBV6-3 and J usage is TRBJ2-7, with a weak D call TRBD2 (5 bases). Per the germline V gene, CDR1 is MNHEY and CDR2 is SVGEGT. V gave up 6 bases and J gave up 5 bases, with 20 bases separating them. This CDR3 is built from 15 residues. This CDR3 is CASSHPGRQIHEQYF. In DNA, the CDR3 is TGTGCCAGCAGCCACCCTGGGAGACAAATCCACGAGCAGTACTTC.

This clonotype showed up many times. This chain links TRBV25-1 with TRBJ2-7; D may be TRBD1 or TRBD2 (5 bases each). This CDR3 has 13 residues. The germline V gene encodes CDR1 MGHDK and CDR2 SYGVNS. V was pared by 4 bases and J by 3 bases, with 10 bases between. CDR3 sequence reads: CASSAWGFYEQYF. The DNA for the CDR3 is TGTGCCAGCAGTGCTTGGGGGTTCTACGAGCAGTACTTC.

As for this clonotype: It may be a read error: a sequence one base away is much more abundant. In DNA, the CDR3 is TGCAGTGTTAGCGCCCCCGGCGACACTGAAGCTTTCTTT. This sequence encodes CSVSAPGDTEAFF. This chain connects TRBV20-1 to TRBJ1-1; D is undetermined. Trimming left V 7 bases short and J 3 bases short, with 15 bases between. Looked up from germline, CDR1 is DFQATT and CDR2 is SNEGSKA (reference sequence). The CDR3 contains 13 residues.

Written as DNA, the CDR3 is TGTGCCAGCAGCAATTGGGATGAAAAACTGTTTTTT. Amino acid sequence: CASSNWDEKLFF. The chain is built from TRBV7-2 and TRBJ1-4; D is uncertain. V was pared by 5 bases and J by 6 bases, with 7 bases between. The germline V gene has CDR1 SGHTA and CDR2 FQGNSA. The CDR3 is 12 amino acids.

The rearrangement uses TRBV7-9 and TRBJ2-3; TRBD2 is a possible D gene (5 bases). The CDR3 sequence is 16 residues long. V lost 6 bases, J lost 0 bases, and 16 bases lay in between. In germline, CDR1 is SEHNR, CDR2 FQNEAQ (reference sequence). The CDR3 DNA reads as TGTGCCAGCAGTTCCCTTTTTGGACTTAGCACAGATACGCAGTATTTT. Its protein is CASSSLFGLSTDTQYF. Complete variable domain (other parts from reference TRBV7-9 and TRBJ2-3): DTGVSQNPRHKITKRGQNVTFRCDPISEHNRLYWYRQTLGQGPEFLTYFQNEAQLEKSRLLSDRFSAERPKGSFSTLEIQRTEQGDSAMYLCASSSLFGLSTDTQYFGPGTRLTVL.

The V gene is TRBV19, the J gene TRBJ2-2, with 8 bases aligning to TRBD1. CDR3 length: 15 residues. The germline CDR1 and CDR2 sequences are LNHDA and SQIVND (reference sequence). The ends lost 7 bases at V and 1 base at J; junction bases unmatched: 5. DNA of the CDR3: TGTGCCAGTAATCTAGGGACAGGGAACACCGGGGAGCTGTTTTTT. Protein product: CASNLGTGNTGELFF.

This clonotype was found many times. The chain combines TRBV7-6 with TRBJ1-4, with TRBD1 as a possible D gene (5 bases). V lost 5 bases, J lost 1 base, and 20 bases lay in between. Germline V lookup: CDR1 SGHVS, CDR2 FNYEAQ. The CDR3 is made up of 18 amino acids. The CDR3 DNA follows: TGTGCCAGCAGCCGTAACTCAGGGTTGTTGCGAACTAATGAAAAACTGTTTTTT. It specifies CASSRNSGLLRTNEKLFF.